This T cell receptor beta chain stems from a study of cytomegalovirus exposure and HLA in healthy donors (dated by TCRdb to about 2017). A note on the overall study: In an earlier analysis of roughly 590 of the donors, 276 Gb of sequence data and 117 million unique TCR beta sequences from roughly 200 million T cells were reported. All discovery cohort repertoires had been generated on a single sequencing platform. The aim of the study was to test whether cataloging public T cell receptors could identify signatures of past pathogen exposure. An early release covering approximately 600 HLA-typed donors comprised roughly 300 gigabases of sequencing data and approximately 80 million unique TCR sequences. On average, roughly 200,000 unique TCR beta nucleotide sequences were sequenced per donor among a few hundred genotyped donors of the cohort, with 15% to 20% of those sequences being non-productive. Typing coverage varied by locus: 629-630 donors for A, B, C, DRB1 and DQB1; approximately 560 for DQA1; over 600 for DPA1; 400 to 480 for DPB1. An earlier analysis of about 620 of the donors applied high-throughput TCR beta sequencing to assess whether each TCR beta V gene segment acted as functional or pseudogenic. Along with the roughly 670-subject first cohort, a separate validation cohort of around 120 different subjects was used. Rather than drawing on any new phenotypic data, the later analysis identified candidate immune exposures from TCR beta sequences and the way those sequences occurred across donors. In a later analysis, previously published TCR beta repertoires from 500 to 750 donors were re-analyzed and high-resolution HLA genotyping was added so that TCR occurrence patterns could be studied. High-throughput TCR immunosequencing, statistical association of individual TCRs with disease status, and machine learning were combined to predict cytomegalovirus infection status. A handful of DR-DQ haplotypes were handled as single units for association and clustering because linkage in the cohort was strong. The genetic ancestry cluster associated with self-reported Caucasian donors included 80% to 90% of the 300 to 450 genotyped donors. Donor age, sex, ethnicity and CMV serostatus were compiled alongside the repertoire data. HLA typing included class I and class II loci at four-digit resolution. In a later genetic analysis, genome-wide SNP genotypes for about 65% of the roughly 670 donors were used, and that subset was treated as a discovery cohort. The study profiled the T cell repertoires of under 700 subjects by immunosequencing and related them to cytomegalovirus serostatus. Study-wide findings and limitations: V-gene and J-gene trimming of TCR beta chains was associated with a missense DCLRE1C variant in a later genetic analysis, and the association was replicated in an independent cohort. According to the authors, the approach could potentially be generalized to other disease states and immunological phenotypes. A later analysis found that HLA-associated TCR beta chains were more clonally expanded and had lower generation probabilities than equally common non-associated chains. According to a later genetic analysis, donors in an Asian-associated ancestry cluster had fewer N-insertions in productive TCRs than the roughly 670-donor mean. The sequencing pipeline was judged likely to have produced a cluster of highly shared sequence variants as a technical artifact. A further reported finding was that TCR beta sequences accurately predicted the HLA-A and HLA-B alleles for most subjects in the first cohort. When HLA alleles, especially DR and DQ, strongly co-occurred, TCR associations were difficult to assign to individual alleles. According to a later analysis, most CMV-associated TCR beta chains appeared to be HLA-restricted, and the HLA associations seemed to be driven largely by CMV exposure. Presence/absence analyses assumed roughly uniform sequencing depth across donors, an assumption that may not hold. An earlier analysis of 450 to 750 of the donors showed that most TCR beta V segments appeared in productive rearrangements either about 87% or about 30% of the time, which broadly matched IMGT annotations. Correlated functional status among segregating V segments might be attributable to linkage disequilibrium, but an unknown experimental factor could not be ruled out. A total of fewer than 200 TCR beta chains were listed by the study as associated with cytomegalovirus. The cohort was sequenced for TCR beta chains only, and without alpha or paired-chain data the features that could be detected were limited. In a later analysis, several top co-occurrence clusters were reported to appear linked to parvovirus B19, influenza, CMV and Epstein-Barr virus. While some public TCRs were present in many individuals, most TCR sequences turned up only very rarely across donors. The classifier was reported to diagnose cytomegalovirus status with high specificity and sensitivity in both the original and validation cohorts. In a later analysis, TCR association rates were found to vary across HLA loci, with the most associated TCRs seen for DRB1 alleles and the fewest for HLA-C alleles. The earlier analysis of nearly 600 of the donors excluded roughly 17 rarely observed V segments, including chromosome 9 orphons, because counts were too low. HLA typing was unavailable for some donors at each locus, so association tests used only the typed subset. Immune exposure information for the cohort was limited to CMV serostatus. At a false discovery rate of 0.05, a later analysis linked some 17,000 TCR beta sequences to specific HLA alleles. In vitro tests confirmed that three of the cytomegalovirus-associated TCR beta chains recognize cytomegalovirus antigens.

In the case of this clone: It has no known antigen specificity. Per-base quality was not reported, and no clone a single base away is much larger than it.

The cohort comprised some 730 healthy bone marrow donors. At the time of sampling, every cohort member was nominally healthy, though immune exposures that went unrecorded were likely present. The donor tested CMV seropositive and was one of the 289 seropositive cohort members. Every donor gave a peripheral blood sample, and the peripheral blood mononuclear cells from that sample were used for TCR beta sequencing. Genomic DNA extraction from the blood cell samples was performed with the Qiagen DNeasy Blood Extraction Kit. Libraries were prepared through the immunoSEQ multiplex PCR assay. For the multiplex PCR, a mixture combining 60 forward primers for TCR Vbeta segments and 13 reverse primers for TCR Jbeta segments was used. A multiplex PCR assay on genomic DNA amplified the CDR3 region of rearranged TCR beta genes. On the Illumina HiSeq System, the amplified TCR beta libraries were sequenced as 87-base-pair reads. As for the authors' bioinformatics: A later analysis counted some 80 million unique TCR beta chains across the 550 to 800 repertoires, and around 12 million of these chains were shared by at least two donors. To remove PCR and sequencing errors, raw reads were error-corrected and collapsed into unique sequences using a nearest-neighbor algorithm that merged closely related sequences. V, D and J gene segments were assigned by aligning CDR3 sequences to IMGT reference sequences. For a sequence to be retained, a match of at least six nucleotides to both a V gene segment and a J gene segment was required. A rearrangement counted as productive if the CDR3 had no stop codons and remained in frame with V and J, and every other rearrangement counted as non-productive. CDR3 was defined according to IMGT convention as the region running from the second conserved V-encoded cysteine to the conserved J-encoded phenylalanine. The earlier analysis of some 600 of the donors excluded sequences that lacked an unambiguous match to a single V gene segment. An earlier analysis of approximately 590 of the donors called V segments functional above 56.7% productive rearrangements and segregating when the between-donor standard deviation exceeded 5%. A statistical classification framework was built for diagnosing cytomegalovirus status from the catalog of TCR beta chain sequences. In a later analysis, TCR nucleotide sequences were compared against IMGT/GENE-DB human TR gene sequences so that V and J genes could be assigned. A later analysis assigned CDR3 sequences and most-parsimonious VDJ recombination scenarios with the TCRdist pipeline. In a later analysis, every TCR beta chain was defined by the combination of its CDR3 amino acid sequence and its V-gene family, and reads without a unique V-gene family were dropped. To address suspected cross-contamination and a sequencing artifact, a later analysis removed 450 to 700 highly shared, low-generation-probability nucleotide sequences. In a later analysis, a clonal expansion index for each public chain was calculated from normalized within-repertoire ranks of inferred template counts. In a later analysis, generation probabilities were computed with a VDJ recombination model fitted to out-of-frame rearrangements, and the resulting probabilities were checked against IGoR. In a later analysis, hypergeometric tests were used to score TCR-TCR, TCR-HLA and TCR-CMV co-occurrence, with a repertoire-size bias correction applied to TCR pairs. In a later analysis, false discovery rates were estimated by permuting HLA or CMV assignments 20 times. In a later analysis, co-occurring TCRs were grouped using DBSCAN, and TCRdist sequence similarity was added for clustering within HLA-allele-positive subsets. For co-occurrence clustering, repertoires with fewer than 30,000 or more than 120,000 public chains were excluded, along with roughly five repertoires with anomalous nucleotide sharing. TCRdb took this table from immuneACCESS and kept in-frame rearrangements with V and J called. Such tables lack part of the clones; where checked against another copy, unresolved V genes explain under half of the gap, and the rest is unexplained. V and J calls and clone size are given by that table; D and trimming were obtained from the DNA. Here the sample has over 100,000 clones; around 74% occur a single time. The leading ten clones occupy approximately 7% of the sample.

Sequencing used PBMCs. The clonotype comes from a middle-aged man in good health and CMV-seropositive.

The CDR3 amino acid sequence is: CASTPGTLGRETQYF. In nucleotide form, the sequence is TGTGCCAGTACCCCAGGGACCCTCGGGAGAGAGACCCAGTACTTC. The chain was built from TRBV19 and TRBJ2-5; TRBD2 is possibly the D segment (6 matching bases). CDR1 and CDR2 are read off the germline V gene (reference sequence) as LNHDA and SQIVND. V gives up 7 bases and J gives up 4 bases, and the segment between their germline ends measures 19 bases. The CDR3 numbers 15 residues from cysteine through phenylalanine. Of all the DNA, just the CDR3 is kept, 45 bases in frame from base 1.